Listed here is a single T cell receptor (beta chain). Its antigen is not known. The sample belongs to a study of cytomegalovirus exposure and HLA in healthy donors. Study context: Findings of an earlier analysis included some 110 million unique TCR beta sequences from some 180 million T cells.

V dropped 8 bases and J dropped 7; count of bases not matched to a gene: 0. The CDR3 runs 11 residues. Germline CDR1 reads LNHDA; CDR2 reads SQIVND (reference sequence). A multiplex PCR was run with 60 Vbeta primers and 13 Jbeta primers. Clones were read by immunoSEQ multiplex PCR, and TCRdb kept only the in-frame ones, dropping some. The sample includes roughly 88,000 clones. Study-level results: The study recorded 164 TCR beta chains that were cytomegalovirus-associated. Links to common viral pathogens appeared, in a later analysis, for several of the most significant clusters.

The receptor was derived from a man aged 50 or older in good health and CMV-seropositive. This sequence joins TRBV19 and TRBJ2-2; 8 nucleotides line up with TRBD2. Sample: PBMCs. The CDR3 loop reads CASAGGGELFF. As DNA, the CDR3 is TGTGCCAGTGCGGGAGGCGGGGAGCTGTTTTTT.